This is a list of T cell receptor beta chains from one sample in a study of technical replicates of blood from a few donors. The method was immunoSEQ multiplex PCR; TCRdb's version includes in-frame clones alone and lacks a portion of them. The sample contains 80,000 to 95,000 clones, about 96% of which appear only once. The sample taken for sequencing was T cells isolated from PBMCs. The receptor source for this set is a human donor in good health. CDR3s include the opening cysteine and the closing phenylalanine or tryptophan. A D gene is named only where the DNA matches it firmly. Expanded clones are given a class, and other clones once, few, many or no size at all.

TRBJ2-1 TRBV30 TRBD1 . CAWKRDSYNEQFF TGTGCCTGGAAAAGGGACAGCTACAATGAGCAGTTCTTC
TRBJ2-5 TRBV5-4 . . CASSLGGGIKETQYF TGTGCCAGCAGCTTGGGCGGAGGGATTAAAGAGACCCAGTACTTC
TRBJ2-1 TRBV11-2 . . CATQEGGSSYNEQFF TGTGCCACCCAGGAGGGTGGGAGCTCCTACAATGAGCAGTTCTTC
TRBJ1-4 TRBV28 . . CASRTWAEKLFF TGTGCCAGCCGGACATGGGCTGAAAAACTGTTTTTT
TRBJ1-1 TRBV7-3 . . CASSLQGMNTEAFF TGTGCCAGCAGCTTACAGGGAATGAACACTGAAGCTTTCTTT
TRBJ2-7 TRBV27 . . CASSYDSGDYEQYF TGTGCCAGCAGTTATGATAGCGGAGATTACGAGCAGTACTTC
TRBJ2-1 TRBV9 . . CASRGEVPYNEQFF TGTGCCAGCAGGGGAGAGGTTCCTTACAATGAGCAGTTCTTC
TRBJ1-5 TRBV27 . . CASSVFGTGQLNQPQHF TGTGCCAGCAGCGTATTTGGCACCGGACAGCTCAATCAGCCCCAGCATTTT
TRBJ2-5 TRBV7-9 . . CASSQDFLETQYF TGTGCCAGCAGTCAGGACTTTCTCGAGACCCAGTACTTC
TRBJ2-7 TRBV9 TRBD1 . CASSVGQGVFGYEQYF TGTGCCAGCAGCGTAGGACAGGGGGTCTTCGGTTACGAGCAGTACTTC
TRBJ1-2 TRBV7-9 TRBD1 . CASSREAGQGYGYTF TGTGCCAGCAGCCGAGAGGCGGGACAGGGGTATGGCTACACCTTC
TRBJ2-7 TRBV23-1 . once CASSPITREARYSYEQYF TGCGCCAGCAGTCCTATTACACGTGAAGCGCGATACTCCTACGAGCAGTACTTC
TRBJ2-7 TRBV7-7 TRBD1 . CASSLDRIYEQYF TGTGCTAGCAGCCTGGACAGGATCTACGAGCAGTACTTC
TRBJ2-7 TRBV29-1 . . CSVCGDGDEQYF TGCAGCGTTTGCGGGGACGGTGACGAGCAGTACTTC
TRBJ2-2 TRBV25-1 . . CASSAGKELFF TGTGCCAGCAGTGCGGGGAAGGAGCTGTTTTTT
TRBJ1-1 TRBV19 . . CASSMLGGDFTEAFF TGTGCCAGTAGTATGTTAGGAGGGGACTTCACTGAAGCTTTCTTT
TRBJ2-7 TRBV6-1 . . CASTHRTSYEQYF TGTGCCAGCACGCACAGAACCTCCTACGAGCAGTACTTC
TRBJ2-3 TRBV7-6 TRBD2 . CASSLVTAAGESDTQYF TGTGCCAGCAGCTTAGTAACAGCAGCGGGAGAGTCGGATACGCAGTATTTT
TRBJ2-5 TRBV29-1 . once CSVARSGQGETQYF TGCAGCGTTGCTAGGTCGGGGCAGGGGGAGACCCAGTACTTC
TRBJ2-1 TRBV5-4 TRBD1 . CASSPFQGENEQFF TGTGCCAGCAGCCCATTTCAGGGGGAAAATGAGCAGTTCTTC
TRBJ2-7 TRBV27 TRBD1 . CASSFTGGPYEQYF TGTGCCAGCAGCTTTACAGGGGGCCCCTACGAGCAGTACTTC
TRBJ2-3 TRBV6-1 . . CASRGQGWNTDTQYF TGTGCCAGCAGGGGACAAGGATGGAATACAGATACGCAGTATTTT
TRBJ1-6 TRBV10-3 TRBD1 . CAIGQGTYNSPLHF TGTGCCATCGGACAGGGCACCTATAATTCACCCCTCCACTTT